This T cell receptor (beta chain) originates from a study of blood T cell repertoires in COVID-19. About the research overall: Samples came from the United States, Italy and Spain, spanning acute and convalescent COVID-19. Nucleic acid was either cDNA or gDNA, and it came from T cells, B-cell-depleted T cells, or PBMCs.

Per the study methods: Estimates of nucleated cell counts were drawn from the amplification of reference gene primers. Assay used: immunoSEQ multiplex PCR; TCRdb lists only in-frame clones, some missing. The DNA gave D and trimming, while V, J and clone size come from that table. The sample records under 200,000 clones, around 90% being singletons. The CDR3 has 15 amino acids. V dropped 0 bases and J dropped 6 bases, with 14 bases sitting between them. Germline V gene sequence: CDR1 LNHNV, CDR2 YYDKDF (reference sequence). The chain is built from TRBV15 and TRBJ1-2; D might be TRBD1 (6 bases). The receptor's source is a young man with acute or convalescent COVID-19. Sequenced material: peripheral blood. CDR3 DNA sequence: TGTGCCACCAGCAGAGATCAGGTGGGGGCGGATGGCTACACCTTC. Its translation: CATSRDQVGADGYTF.